This T cell receptor beta chain was sequenced during a study of shared clonotypes between healthy human individuals. Study background: Those who served as donors were a couple of women and three men between the ages of 18 and 49.

To note about this clone: Its target is not known.

General study results and limits: Donor scarcity curtailed the genetic and exposure-history diversity represented herein.

Several immunoSEQ plates received, in even portions, the genomic DNA of each subset. The DNA input per sorted-subset replicate PCR was around 200 ng, corresponding to tens of thousands of T cell genomes. Measured with immunoSEQ multiplex PCR; TCRdb has only the in-frame clones, and not every one. The repertoire includes about 2.2 million clones, roughly 91% of them detected once, and more than 1.5% sits in the top ten. Naive CD8 cells comprised CD45RO-negative, CCR7-positively selected cells, excluding terminally differentiated effector memory CD45RA+ cells. Sequencing input: naive CD8+ T cells from PBMCs. This TCR was recovered from a man in his late teens or twenties in good health. Some clones in this sample may be carry-over from other donors' samples.

CDR3 residues: CASSVGVGRSYNEQFF. In DNA form, the CDR3 reads TGTGCCAGCAGCGTAGGGGTGGGCCGCTCCTACAATGAGCAGTTCTTC. This rearrangement joins TRBV9 to TRBJ2-1; D not certain. V lost 0 bases, J lost 0 bases, and 10 bases lay in between. The germline gives CDR1 SGDLS, CDR2 YYNGEE. CDR3 length: 16 amino acids.